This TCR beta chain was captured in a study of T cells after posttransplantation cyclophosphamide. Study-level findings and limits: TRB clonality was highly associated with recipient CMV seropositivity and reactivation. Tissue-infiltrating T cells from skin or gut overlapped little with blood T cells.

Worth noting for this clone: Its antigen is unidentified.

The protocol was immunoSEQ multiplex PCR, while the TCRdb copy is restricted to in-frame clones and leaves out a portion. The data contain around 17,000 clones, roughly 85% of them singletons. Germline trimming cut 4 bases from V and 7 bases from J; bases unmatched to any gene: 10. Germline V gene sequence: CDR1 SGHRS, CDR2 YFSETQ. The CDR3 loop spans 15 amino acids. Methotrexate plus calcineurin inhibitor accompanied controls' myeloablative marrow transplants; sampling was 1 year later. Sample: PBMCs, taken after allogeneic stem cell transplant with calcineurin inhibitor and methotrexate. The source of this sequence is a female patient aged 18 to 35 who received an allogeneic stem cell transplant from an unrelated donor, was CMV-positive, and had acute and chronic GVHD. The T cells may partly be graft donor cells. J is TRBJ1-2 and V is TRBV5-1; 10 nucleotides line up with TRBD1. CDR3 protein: CASSPTTGGYSGYTF. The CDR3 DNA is TGCGCCAGCAGCCCAACGACAGGGGGCTATAGTGGCTACACCTTC.